The 15 T cell receptor beta chains below were found in one sample sequenced in a study of cytomegalovirus exposure and HLA in healthy donors. Primers included in the PCR were 60 Vbeta and 13 Jbeta primers. Only in-frame clones appear in the TCRdb table, and some are missing; sequencing was by immunoSEQ multiplex PCR. The sample has approximately 100,000 clones, around 74% seen once. The sequenced sample was PBMCs. Receptors originate from a male donor in good health and CMV-seropositive.

This clone was seen only once. The rearrangement joins TRBV30 to TRBJ1-6; 9 nucleotides agree with TRBD1. Per germline, CDR1 GTSNPN and CDR2 SVGIG (reference sequence). The CDR3 contains 15 residues. V shed 8 bases, J shed 0 bases, and the junction held 5 bases outside the gene matches. DNA of the CDR3: TGTGCCGGTGACAGGGGGAGCTCCTATAATTCACCCCTCCACTTT. Translating gives CAGDRGSSYNSPLHF.

The CDR3 region has the DNA TGTGCCAGCAGTCCACTGGGCAGGGAAAATCAGCCCCAGCATTTT. Protein product: CASSPLGRENQPQHF. The chain couples TRBV28 to TRBJ1-5, with D possibly matching TRBD1 (5 bases). Germline V CDR1 and CDR2: MDHEN, SYDVKM. V lost 5 bases to trimming and J lost 4 bases, with 15 bases between them. This CDR3 spans 15 amino acids.

The chain combines TRBV5-1 with TRBJ2-5; 10 bases match TRBD1. The CDR3 loop spans 16 amino acids. Trimming took 0 bases from V and 4 from J; bases not matched to a gene: 6. Germline CDR1 is SGHRS and CDR2 is YFSETQ. The chain's CDR3 is CASSLAGDRGGETQYF. The CDR3 nucleotides read TGCGCCAGCAGCTTGGCCGGGGACAGGGGTGGAGAGACCCAGTACTTC.

J is TRBJ2-3 and V is TRBV7-2; no clear D gene. CDR1 is SGHTA, CDR2 FQGNSA, per germline. This CDR3 comprises 14 residues. V was trimmed by 0 bases and J by 2 bases, leaving 6 bases between them. In DNA form, the CDR3 reads TGTGCCAGCAGCTTAGCCCAGGCCACAGATACGCAGTATTTT. The encoded protein is CASSLAQATDTQYF.

This clone was found a few times. V gene TRBV7-8 combines with J gene TRBJ1-6; possible D gene TRBD1, 5 bases. The CDR3 consists of 14 residues. Germline V lookup: CDR1 SGHVS, CDR2 FQNEAQ. V lost 5 bases and J lost 6, with 11 bases in between. This CDR3 reads CASSRPQGNSPLHF. Here the CDR3 DNA reads TGTGCCAGCAGCAGACCGCAGGGTAATTCACCCCTCCACTTT.

The chain joins TRBV27 to TRBJ1-5, with TRBD1 as a possible D gene (6 bases). Germline CDR1 is MNHEY and CDR2 is SMNVEV (reference sequence). Trimming stripped 2 bases from V and 1 base from J, with 12 bases between. This CDR3 comprises 16 residues. The CDR3 here is CASSLLGTGSNQPQHF. The CDR3 coding sequence is TGTGCCAGCAGTTTACTTGGTACAGGGAGCAATCAGCCCCAGCATTTT.

This chain links TRBV18 with TRBJ2-5; D unresolved. The ends were cut back, 3 bases at V and 2 bases at J, with 4 bases in the middle. This CDR3 contains 12 residues. Germline V CDR1 and CDR2: KGHSH, LQKENI. The CDR3 DNA reads TGTGCCAGCTCACCCACTCAAGAGACCCAGTACTTC. Translated: CASSPTQETQYF. The full variable domain, its missing parts supplied by reference TRBV18 and TRBJ2-5, is NAGVMQNPRHLVRRRGQEARLRCSPMKGHSHVYWYRQLPEEGLKFMVYLQKENIIDESGMPKERFSAEFPKEGPSILRIQQVVRGDSAAYFCASSPTQETQYFGPGTRLLVL.

This clone was detected only a few times. The chain combines TRBV6-1 with TRBJ1-1, with D tentatively TRBD1 (6 bases). With 8 bases removed from V and 1 base from J, the gap between germline ends came to 14 bases. The CDR3 has 14 residues. Germline CDR1 MNHNS, CDR2 SASEGT. This CDR3 reads CASSVGGENTEAFF. In nucleotides, the CDR3 is TGTGCCAGCTCAGTAGGGGGAGAGAACACTGAAGCTTTCTTT.

This chain connects TRBV7-8 to TRBJ1-2; possible D gene TRBD1, 6 bases. This CDR3 spans 15 amino acids. V gave up 5 bases and J gave up 5 bases, with 18 bases separating them. Germline CDR1 and CDR2: SGHVS and FQNEAQ. The CDR3, as DNA: TGTGCCAGCAGCGCAGGGGTCGGGGGAGGGTATGGCTACACCTTC. Amino acids: CASSAGVGGGYGYTF.

The CDR3 DNA reads TGTGCCAGTGTTGGACTAGCGGGGTATAATGAGCAGTTCTTC. Protein product: CASVGLAGYNEQFF. The chain recombines TRBV19 with TRBJ2-1; 12 bases agree with TRBD2. The CDR3 sequence is 14 residues long. Germline V gene lookup returns CDR1 LNHDA and CDR2 SQIVND (reference sequence). Trimming cost V 8 bases and J 7 bases; bases outside gene matches: 6.

This clone was counted only a few times. This chain uses TRBV7-9 with TRBJ2-7, with a tentative D call TRBD1 (5 bases). Germline values: CDR1 SEHNR, CDR2 FQNEAQ (reference sequence). The CDR3 is made up of 15 amino acids. The germline V and J ends were trimmed by 6 bases and 2 bases, with 17 bases remaining between them. The CDR3 sequence is CASSHRDSVTYEQYF. CDR3 nucleotides: TGTGCCAGCAGTCATAGAGACAGCGTTACCTACGAGCAGTACTTC.

V and J are TRBV5-1 and TRBJ2-1; 10 bases are shared with TRBD2. The CDR3 sequence is 17 residues long. J was trimmed by 0 bases and V by 4 bases; bases with no gene match: 7. The germline V gene encodes CDR1 SGHRS and CDR2 YFSETQ. CDR3 protein: CASSQEPSGGSYNEQFF. The DNA for the CDR3 is TGCGCCAGCAGCCAGGAGCCTAGCGGGGGCTCCTACAATGAGCAGTTCTTC.

The rearrangement joins TRBV29-1 to TRBJ2-2, with TRBD1 matching over 7 bases. Germline CDR1 and CDR2: SQVTM and ANQGSEA. CDR3 length equals 14 residues. In nucleotides, the CDR3 is TGCACCACCTTGACAGGGCCGAACACCGGGGAGCTGTTTTTT. This sequence encodes CTTLTGPNTGELFF.

The J gene is TRBJ1-1, the V gene TRBV28, with TRBD1 as a possible D gene (6 bases). The germline V gene encodes CDR1 MDHEN and CDR2 SYDVKM. V was cut by 3 bases and J by 13 bases, with 18 bases left in between. This CDR3 is built from 13 residues. The CDR3 DNA follows: TGTGCCAGCAGTTTGGACAGACCGGCGAACGGTTTCTTT. Its translation: CASSLDRPANGFF.

This sequence joins TRBV4-3 and TRBJ2-3; 9 nucleotides agree with TRBD2. CDR1 and CDR2 from the germline V gene are LGHNA and YSLEER. With V trimmed by 0 bases and J by 3 bases, 4 bases remained unmatched. CDR3 length: 16 amino acids. The CDR3 loop reads CASSQDNSGGTDTQYF. The DNA of the CDR3 is TGCGCCAGCAGCCAAGATAATAGCGGGGGAACAGATACGCAGTATTTT.